The present entry profiles one T cell receptor beta chain with its context. The PCR had 60 Vbeta and 13 Jbeta primers. The data were produced by immunoSEQ multiplex PCR, yet TCRdb's version contains in-frame clones alone and is incomplete. The repertoire holds roughly 98,000 clones, with roughly 58% as singletons. This sample is part of a study of cytomegalovirus exposure and HLA in healthy donors. Sequenced material: PBMCs. This clonotype was obtained from a woman in her twenties or thirties in good health and CMV-seropositive.

The CDR3 reads CASSYVKGARLFF. The DNA of the CDR3 is TGTGCCAGCAGTTACGTTAAGGGAGCGAGACTGTTTTTT. This rearrangement joins TRBV6-5 to TRBJ1-4; D uncertain. This CDR3 contains 13 residues. Per germline, CDR1 MNHEY and CDR2 SVGAGI. V was cut by 2 bases and J by 13 bases, with 14 bases left in between.